This record covers a single T cell receptor beta chain. These data are taken from a study of T cell clones after liver transplantation. Study summary: In this trial, immunosuppression withdrawal was attempted within 2 years of liver transplant. Draws occurred before transplant, before withdrawal, and after complete or failed withdrawal. As an antigen-independent comparator, third-party-reactive TCRbeta sequences came from pre-transplant mixed lymphocyte reactions. TCRbeta sequencing after a pre-transplant mixed lymphocyte reaction identified graft-donor-reactive clones, later tracked in post-transplant blood.

The protocol was immunoSEQ multiplex PCR, while the TCRdb copy is restricted to in-frame clones and leaves out a portion. The data hold roughly 70,000 clones, with about four fifths observed a single time. CDR1 and CDR2 (germline): LNHDA, SQIVND (reference sequence). Trimming removed 2 bases from V and 0 bases from J, with 11 bases in between. The CDR3 length is 15 residues. The V gene is TRBV19, the J gene TRBJ2-7, with D hard to call. The TCR sequence derives from a human donor who received a liver transplant. Sequencing was performed on CD4+ T cells from blood, taken before liver transplant. Here the CDR3 DNA reads TGTGCCAGTAGTATACAGGCGGTAAGCTCCTACGAGCAGTACTTC. It codes for CASSIQAVSSYEQYF.